The rows below give T cell receptor beta chains drawn from one sample of a study of CD8+CD57+ T cells in acquired aplastic anemia. MiXCR, applied by TCRdb to the reads, yields one record per CDR3 protein. Of fewer than 250,000 distinct CDR3 sequences listed, approximately 45% were seen once; the top ten hold 7.8%. What was sequenced was sorted CD4+, CD8+, or CD8+CD57+ T cells (not recorded which) from PBMCs. These receptors all stem from a human donor with aplastic anemia. The CDR3 runs from the conserved cysteine through the conserved F or W. The D gene is left open where the match is weak. Clone size is not always given. Where it is, it says once, few, many or a class for expanded clones.

d_call: -; clone_size: few; v_call: TRBV6-2/TRBV6-3; j_call: TRBJ2-7; cdr3_aa: CASSYGAYGGEQYF; cdr3_nt: TGTGCCAGCAGTTACGGGGCTTACGGGGGCGAGCAGTACTTC
d_call: -; clone_size: -; v_call: TRBV6-5; j_call: TRBJ1-6; cdr3_aa: CASRIAGGGISPLHF; cdr3_nt: TGTGCCAGCAGGATAGCGGGGGGAGGTATATCACCCCTCCACTTT
d_call: TRBD2; clone_size: -; v_call: TRBV5-1; j_call: TRBJ2-7; cdr3_aa: CASSVQLLAGGPGEQYF; cdr3_nt: TGCGCCAGCAGCGTGCAGCTCCTAGCGGGAGGGCCGGGGGAGCAGTACTTC
d_call: -; clone_size: many; v_call: TRBV28; j_call: TRBJ1-1; cdr3_aa: CASSLGKNTEAFF; cdr3_nt: TGTGCCAGCAGTTTGGGGAAGAACACTGAAGCTTTCTTT
d_call: -; clone_size: -; v_call: TRBV5-1; j_call: TRBJ1-1; cdr3_aa: CASGIGVGGTEAFF; cdr3_nt: TGCGCCAGCGGAATCGGGGTCGGAGGCACTGAAGCTTTCTTT
d_call: -; clone_size: few; v_call: TRBV6-5; j_call: TRBJ1-2; cdr3_aa: CASSRPNRGATGYTF; cdr3_nt: TGTGCCAGCAGTCGCCCTAATCGCGGTGCAACGGGCTACACCTTC
d_call: TRBD2; clone_size: few; v_call: TRBV2; j_call: TRBJ2-3; cdr3_aa: CASSLAGGPPSTDTQYF; cdr3_nt: TGCGCCAGCAGCCTAGCGGGGGGGCCGCCTAGCACAGATACGCAGTATTTT
d_call: -; clone_size: many; v_call: TRBV20-1; j_call: TRBJ2-3; cdr3_aa: CSARHPGSSTDTQYF; cdr3_nt: TGCAGTGCTAGACATCCAGGGAGTAGCACAGATACGCAGTATTTT
d_call: TRBD1; clone_size: many; v_call: TRBV6-5; j_call: TRBJ2-5; cdr3_aa: CASSSTWGQGTQYF; cdr3_nt: TGTGCCAGCAGCTCGACCTGGGGACAGGGGACCCAGTACTTC
d_call: -; clone_size: once; v_call: TRBV29-1; j_call: TRBJ1-3; cdr3_aa: CSVLQGPGNTIYF; cdr3_nt: TGCAGCGTTCTACAGGGCCCTGGAAACACCATATATTTT
d_call: -; clone_size: few; v_call: TRBV9; j_call: TRBJ2-7; cdr3_aa: CASSVRPDYEQYF; cdr3_nt: TGTGCCAGCAGCGTACGGCCAGACTACGAGCAGTACTTC
d_call: -; clone_size: many; v_call: TRBV9; j_call: TRBJ1-1; cdr3_aa: CASSPLEENTEAFF; cdr3_nt: TGTGCCAGCAGCCCCCTCGAGGAGAACACTGAAGCTTTCTTT
d_call: TRBD1; clone_size: -; v_call: TRBV29-1; j_call: TRBJ2-1; cdr3_aa: CSARTGGGYNEQFF; cdr3_nt: TGCAGCGCGCGGACAGGGGGCGGCTACAATGAGCAGTTCTTC
d_call: -; clone_size: -; v_call: TRBV9; j_call: TRBJ1-5; cdr3_aa: CASSDPGGQPQHF; cdr3_nt: TGTGCCAGCAGTGACCCGGGCGGTCAGCCCCAGCATTTT
d_call: -; clone_size: -; v_call: TRBV5-1; j_call: TRBJ2-1; cdr3_aa: CASGLFSTEQFF; cdr3_nt: TGCGCCAGCGGCTTGTTCAGTACTGAGCAGTTCTTC
d_call: -; clone_size: many; v_call: TRBV9; j_call: TRBJ1-1; cdr3_aa: CASSVDGKWDIEAFF; cdr3_nt: TGTGCCAGCAGCGTAGATGGGAAATGGGATATAGAAGCTTTCTTT
d_call: TRBD2; clone_size: few; v_call: TRBV6-1; j_call: TRBJ2-7; cdr3_aa: CASSEELAGGAEQYF; cdr3_nt: TGTGCCAGCAGTGAAGAACTAGCGGGAGGAGCCGAGCAGTACTTC
d_call: -; clone_size: many; v_call: TRBV7-8; j_call: TRBJ1-4; cdr3_aa: CASSLAIEVRVEKLFF; cdr3_nt: TGTGCCAGCAGCTTAGCAATTGAGGTTAGGGTTGAAAAACTGTTTTTT
d_call: -; clone_size: -; v_call: TRBV15; j_call: TRBJ1-5; cdr3_aa: CATSREHNSNQPQHF; cdr3_nt: TGTGCCACCAGCAGAGAGCATAATAGCAATCAGCCCCAGCATTTT
d_call: TRBD1; clone_size: many; v_call: TRBV7-6; j_call: TRBJ2-1; cdr3_aa: CASSLSLGGGEQFF; cdr3_nt: TGTGCCAGCAGCTTATCCTTAGGGGGCGGTGAGCAGTTCTTC
d_call: -; clone_size: -; v_call: TRBV25-1; j_call: TRBJ1-2; cdr3_aa: CASSDSDRYGYTF; cdr3_nt: TGTGCCAGCAGTGACTCGGACAGATATGGCTACACCTTC
d_call: TRBD2; clone_size: -; v_call: TRBV20-1; j_call: TRBJ2-4; cdr3_aa: CSAGGRVAKNIQYF; cdr3_nt: TGCAGTGCGGGGGGGAGGGTAGCCAAAAACATTCAGTACTTC
d_call: -; clone_size: few; v_call: TRBV30; j_call: TRBJ2-2; cdr3_aa: CAWSVGSGELFF; cdr3_nt: TGTGCCTGGAGTGTAGGTTCCGGGGAGCTGTTTTTT
d_call: -; clone_size: -; v_call: TRBV10-2; j_call: TRBJ2-1; cdr3_aa: CASSEGRYEYNEQFF; cdr3_nt: TGCGCCAGCAGTGAGGGGCGGTACGAATACAATGAGCAGTTCTTC
d_call: TRBD1; clone_size: -; v_call: TRBV7-9; j_call: TRBJ1-4; cdr3_aa: CASSSRDRDEKLFF; cdr3_nt: TGTGCCAGCAGCTCTCGGGACAGGGACGAAAAACTGTTTTTT
d_call: -; clone_size: -; v_call: TRBV19; j_call: TRBJ1-1; cdr3_aa: CASSQQENTEAFF; cdr3_nt: TGTGCCAGTAGTCAACAGGAGAACACTGAAGCTTTCTTT
d_call: TRBD2; clone_size: once; v_call: TRBV6-1; j_call: TRBJ2-7; cdr3_aa: CASASSGSGEQYF; cdr3_nt: TGTGCCAGCGCCAGTAGCGGGAGTGGCGAGCAGTACTTC
d_call: -; clone_size: many; v_call: TRBV4-1; j_call: TRBJ1-2; cdr3_aa: CASSQDQGGVVDF; cdr3_nt: TGCGCCAGCAGCCAAGATCAGGGTGGAGTCGTCGACTTC
d_call: TRBD1; clone_size: many; v_call: TRBV6-1; j_call: TRBJ1-1; cdr3_aa: CASSEEIGGGRGTEAFF; cdr3_nt: TGTGCCAGCAGTGAGGAAATAGGGGGCGGACGGGGCACTGAAGCTTTCTTT
d_call: TRBD1; clone_size: -; v_call: TRBV5-1; j_call: TRBJ1-6; cdr3_aa: CASSLTGDYNSPLHF; cdr3_nt: TGCGCCAGCAGCTTGACAGGGGATTATAATTCACCCCTCCACTTT
d_call: -; clone_size: few; v_call: TRBV4-1; j_call: TRBJ2-1; cdr3_aa: CASSPTRIRIYNEQFF; cdr3_nt: TGCGCCAGCAGCCCAACCAGGATTCGGATCTACAATGAGCAGTTCTTC
d_call: -; clone_size: -; v_call: TRBV6-1; j_call: TRBJ1-4; cdr3_aa: CASIDSNEKLFF; cdr3_nt: TGTGCCAGCATCGACAGTAATGAAAAACTGTTTTTT
d_call: -; clone_size: many; v_call: TRBV2; j_call: TRBJ2-3; cdr3_aa: CASSYRDTRTDTQYF; cdr3_nt: TGTGCCAGCAGTTACCGGGACACGAGGACAGATACGCAGTATTTT
d_call: -; clone_size: -; v_call: TRBV24-1; j_call: TRBJ2-7; cdr3_aa: CATSDQSTYNEQYF; cdr3_nt: TGTGCCACCAGTGACCAATCTACGTACAATGAGCAGTACTTC
d_call: TRBD1; clone_size: many; v_call: TRBV5-1; j_call: TRBJ1-1; cdr3_aa: CASSFRGQGATEAFF; cdr3_nt: TGCGCCAGCAGCTTTCGTGGACAGGGGGCAACTGAAGCTTTCTTT
d_call: TRBD2; clone_size: few; v_call: TRBV28; j_call: TRBJ2-7; cdr3_aa: CASSSPVVAGARYEQYF; cdr3_nt: TGTGCCAGCAGTTCCCCGGTGGTAGCGGGAGCTCGGTACGAGCAGTACTTC
d_call: TRBD1; clone_size: many; v_call: TRBV11-2; j_call: TRBJ2-1; cdr3_aa: CASSLVRTPGQGRNEQFF; cdr3_nt: TGTGCCAGCAGCTTAGTTCGGACCCCGGGACAGGGACGGAATGAGCAGTTCTTC
d_call: TRBD1; clone_size: -; v_call: TRBV5-1; j_call: TRBJ2-7; cdr3_aa: CASSSRDSYEQCF; cdr3_nt: TGTGCCAGCAGCTCTCGGGACAGCTACGAGCAGTGCTTC
d_call: TRBD1; clone_size: many; v_call: TRBV7-3; j_call: TRBJ2-7; cdr3_aa: CASSPGQGDTYEQYF; cdr3_nt: TGTGCCAGCAGCCCCGGACAGGGGGACACCTACGAGCAGTACTTC
d_call: -; clone_size: many; v_call: TRBV7-8; j_call: TRBJ1-1; cdr3_aa: CASSQDWRPGKAFF; cdr3_nt: TGTGCCAGCAGCCAGGACTGGCGTCCCGGGAAGGCTTTCTTT
d_call: -; clone_size: many; v_call: TRBV20-1; j_call: TRBJ2-1; cdr3_aa: CSARSASTDEQFF; cdr3_nt: TGCAGTGCTAGGTCGGCTAGCACCGATGAGCAGTTCTTC
d_call: -; clone_size: many; v_call: TRBV9; j_call: TRBJ2-1; cdr3_aa: CASSVEDWGSSYNEQFF; cdr3_nt: TGTGCCAGCAGCGTAGAGGATTGGGGGAGCTCCTACAATGAGCAGTTCTTC
d_call: TRBD2; clone_size: -; v_call: TRBV29-1; j_call: TRBJ2-7; cdr3_aa: CSVEPGGGTKVSSF; cdr3_nt: TGCAGCGTTGAACCTGGGGGGGGTACGAAGGTTTCAAGCTTC
d_call: TRBD2; clone_size: -; v_call: TRBV20-1; j_call: TRBJ2-1; cdr3_aa: CSARELAGAHNEQFF; cdr3_nt: TGCAGTGCTAGAGAGCTAGCGGGAGCCCACAATGAGCAGTTCTTC
d_call: TRBD1; clone_size: many; v_call: TRBV7-2; j_call: TRBJ1-2; cdr3_aa: CASSPTGTNYGYTF; cdr3_nt: TGTGCCAGCAGCCCGACAGGGACTAACTATGGCTACACCTTC
d_call: -; clone_size: many; v_call: TRBV9; j_call: TRBJ2-7; cdr3_aa: CASSVDSSYEQYF; cdr3_nt: TGTGCCAGCAGCGTGGACAGCTCCTACGAGCAGTACTTC
d_call: TRBD2; clone_size: many; v_call: TRBV2; j_call: TRBJ2-5; cdr3_aa: CASSGKPLRTSGTQETQYF; cdr3_nt: TGTGCCAGCAGTGGCAAACCCCTAAGGACTAGCGGGACCCAAGAGACCCAGTACTTC
d_call: TRBD1; clone_size: -; v_call: TRBV2; j_call: TRBJ1-1; cdr3_aa: CASSEQGAEAFF; cdr3_nt: TGTGCCAGCAGTGAACAGGGGGCTGAAGCTTTCTTT
d_call: TRBD2; clone_size: many; v_call: TRBV20-1; j_call: TRBJ2-7; cdr3_aa: CSARDLKTSGGLYEQYF; cdr3_nt: TGCAGTGCTAGGGATTTGAAGACTAGCGGGGGACTTTACGAGCAGTACTTC
d_call: -; clone_size: many; v_call: TRBV4-3; j_call: TRBJ2-1; cdr3_aa: CASSQGSYNEQFF; cdr3_nt: TGCGCCAGCAGCCAGGGTTCCTACAATGAGCAGTTCTTC
d_call: -; clone_size: once; v_call: TRBV7-9; j_call: TRBJ2-2; cdr3_aa: CASSFTIDPTLTGELFF; cdr3_nt: TGTGCCAGCAGCTTTACCATCGACCCCACGCTCACCGGGGAGCTGTTTTTT
d_call: -; clone_size: -; v_call: TRBV5-1; j_call: TRBJ1-4; cdr3_aa: CASSSRTDALEKLFF; cdr3_nt: TGCGCCAGCAGCTCCCGGACAGACGCGCTTGAAAAACTGTTTTTT
d_call: TRBD1; clone_size: -; v_call: TRBV29-1; j_call: TRBJ2-7; cdr3_aa: CSVELTGGGGYEQYF; cdr3_nt: TGCAGCGTTGAGTTAACAGGGGGCGGAGGTTACGAGCAGTACTTC
d_call: -; clone_size: -; v_call: TRBV13; j_call: TRBJ1-1; cdr3_aa: CASSPLIRGSLDGAFF; cdr3_nt: TGTGCCAGCAGCCCGCTTATTAGGGGGTCCCTCGACGGAGCTTTCTTT
d_call: -; clone_size: -; v_call: TRBV2; j_call: TRBJ1-1; cdr3_aa: CASSEHGATEAFF; cdr3_nt: TGTGCCAGCAGTGAACATGGAGCCACTGAAGCTTTCTTT
d_call: -; clone_size: -; v_call: TRBV4-3; j_call: TRBJ2-7; cdr3_aa: CASSQDGNGEQYF; cdr3_nt: TGCGCCAGCAGCCAAGATGGAAACGGCGAGCAGTACTTC
d_call: -; clone_size: -; v_call: TRBV2; j_call: TRBJ1-5; cdr3_aa: CASSVRNSQPQHF; cdr3_nt: TGTGCCAGCAGTGTTCGGAACAGTCAGCCCCAGCATTTT